The 25 T cell receptor beta chains reported below all come from one sample, sequenced in a study of post-analysis software for immune sequencing data. General study findings and limits: TRBV segments more frequent in patients than in controls numbered five and included TRBV5-6, TRBV5-1 and TRBV20-1.

Antigens of these TCRs are unknown. Prepared libraries of TCR beta cDNA carried unique molecular identifiers. Using its own MiXCR run on the PCR reads, TCRdb lists one record per CDR3 protein. The data contain 400,000 to 500,000 distinct CDR3 sequences, about 40% of them singletons. Sequenced input: blood. All receptors derive from a girl aged 2-15 years with multiple sclerosis.

The chain links TRBV20-1 to TRBJ2-1; D remains unclear. V lost 6 bases, J lost 10 bases, and 13 bases lay in between. Germline V gene sequence: CDR1 DFQATT, CDR2 SNEGSKA (reference sequence). The CDR3 is 11 residues long. CDR3 in DNA: TGCAGTGCCTCTAAAAGGCCAGAGCAGTTCTTC. It yields the protein CSASKRPEQFF.

V gene TRBV27 combines with J gene TRBJ2-7, with a weak D call TRBD2 (6 bases). This CDR3 comprises 16 residues. V was clipped by 7 bases and J by 3 bases, with 22 bases between them. Looked up from germline, CDR1 is MNHEY and CDR2 is SMNVEV (reference sequence). The CDR3, as DNA: TGTGCCAGCATGACCAACTCGCGGGGAAGGAACTACGAGCAGTACTTC. Translated: CASMTNSRGRNYEQYF.

This clonotype was observed a handful of times. The chain uses TRBV27 and TRBJ2-1, with TRBD2 matching 12 bases. After removal of 4 bases from V and 8 bases from J, the junction contained 6 bases not matched to a gene. Germline V gene data show CDR1 as MNHEY and CDR2 as SMNVEV (reference sequence). The CDR3 loop spans 15 amino acids. CDR3 amino acids: CASSSLAGGGDEQFF. CDR3 nucleotide sequence: TGTGCCAGCAGTTCTCTAGCGGGAGGGGGCGATGAGCAGTTCTTC.

This clonotype was counted between two and nine times. V usage is TRBV7-3 and J usage is TRBJ2-3, with D unresolved. Germline lookup yields CDR1 SGHTA and CDR2 FQGTGA. The CDR3 has 14 residues. With 2 bases removed from V and 0 bases from J, the gap between germline ends came to 6 bases. CDR3 bases: TGTGCCAGCAGCTTAGTGGGCAGCACAGATACGCAGTATTTT. Translated, it gives CASSLVGSTDTQYF.

This clonotype came up a few times. Here the CDR3 DNA reads TGTGCCAGCAGTTACCTGACTAGCGGGGGGACTGGGGGGACCCAGTACTTC. Amino acids: CASSYLTSGGTGGTQYF. J is TRBJ2-5 and V is TRBV2, with 13 positions matching TRBD2. Germline CDR1 SNHLY, CDR2 FYNNEI. The CDR3 is 17 amino acids. V lost 5 bases to trimming and J lost 7 bases; unmatched junction nucleotides: 13.

This clonotype occurred a few times. The chain recombines TRBV12-3 or TRBV12-4 with TRBJ2-1; maybe TRBD2 (5 bases). Trimming took off 2 bases at V and 1 base at J, with 9 bases between the two ends. The CDR3 runs 15 residues. The CDR3 coding sequence is TGTGCCAGCAGTTTACGGGAACTTTCCTACAATGAGCAGTTCTTC. Its translation: CASSLRELSYNEQFF.

About this clonotype: One end of the junction does not line up with germline, which may come from a read error. CDR3 nucleotide sequence: TGCGCCAGCAGCTTGTGGGGAAACTATGGCTACACCTTC. As protein: CASSLWGNYGYTF. This chain links TRBV7-9 with TRBJ1-2, with D unclear. The CDR3 covers 13 residues. The germline CDR1 and CDR2 sequences are SEHNR and FQNEAQ (reference sequence).

The rearrangement links TRBV12-3 or TRBV12-4 to TRBJ2-5; possibly TRBD1 for D (6 bases). The length of the CDR3 is 14 residues. V lost 6 bases and J 0 bases, leaving 11 bases between the germline ends. The CDR3 protein is CASRNGQNQETQYF. The DNA for the CDR3 is TGTGCCAGCAGGAACGGACAGAACCAAGAGACCCAGTACTTC.

The CDR3 here is CASSANDEQFF. As DNA, the CDR3 is TGTGCCAGCAGTGCTAACGACGAGCAGTTCTTC. The rearrangement uses TRBV6-6 and TRBJ2-1; D ambiguous. The germline V gene encodes CDR1 MNHNY and CDR2 SVGAGI (reference sequence). With 5 bases removed from V and 10 bases from J, the gap between germline ends came to 9 bases. This CDR3 spans 11 amino acids.

The chain recombines TRBV10-3 with TRBJ2-7, with D perhaps TRBD2 (5 bases). Looked up from germline, CDR1 is ENHRY and CDR2 is SYGVKD. The V gene lost 0 bases and the J gene lost 0 bases, with 9 bases spanning the gap. There are 15 residues in the CDR3. The CDR3 protein is CAISESRAISYEQYF. In nucleotides, the CDR3 is TGTGCCATCAGTGAGTCGAGGGCGATCTCCTACGAGCAGTACTTC.

The rearrangement joins TRBV10-3 to TRBJ2-7; D is uncertain. The V gene lost 3 bases and the J gene lost 1 base, with 4 bases spanning the gap. Germline CDR1 reads ENHRY; CDR2 reads SYGVKD. The length of the CDR3 is 12 residues. The CDR3 coding sequence is TGTGCCATCAGTGACGGTTCCTACGAGCAGTACTTC. Protein product: CAISDGSYEQYF.

This clonotype appeared a few times. The chain employs TRBV20-1 and TRBJ2-3; D gene unclear. This CDR3 has 15 amino acids. V was trimmed by 6 bases and J by 2 bases, leaving 18 bases between them. CDR1 and CDR2 from the germline V gene are DFQATT and SNEGSKA (reference sequence). CDR3 sequence reads: CSAPQAQVPTDTQYF. Here the CDR3 DNA reads TGCAGTGCCCCCCAGGCCCAAGTACCCACAGATACGCAGTATTTT.

This clonotype was seen more than once but under ten times. This rearrangement joins TRBV7-2 to TRBJ2-3; 13 bases are shared with TRBD2. The germline CDR1 and CDR2 sequences are SGHTA and FQGNSA. The CDR3 has 17 residues. The J segment lost 5 bases and the V segment lost 4 bases, leaving 9 bases of the junction unmatched. CDR3 in DNA: TGTGCCAGCAGCTCCCAAGGGACTAGCGGGACCAGAGATACGCAGTATTTT. This translates into CASSSQGTSGTRDTQYF.

The chain joins TRBV6-1 to TRBJ1-1, with D perhaps matching TRBD1 (6 bases). The CDR3 runs 17 residues. V gave up 5 bases and J gave up 2 bases, with 21 bases separating them. Per the germline V gene, CDR1 is MNHNS and CDR2 is SASEGT. The CDR3 sequence is CASSKLRGGGANTEAFF. The DNA of the CDR3 is TGTGCCAGCAGTAAGTTGAGGGGCGGGGGCGCAAACACTGAAGCTTTCTTT.

V is TRBV5-1 and J is TRBJ2-7, with TRBD1 identical over 10 bases. Germline CDR1 SGHRS, CDR2 YFSETQ. J lost 6 bases, V lost 6 bases, and 9 bases had no gene match. This CDR3 contains 14 residues. The CDR3 protein is CASTSGTGVGEQYF. The CDR3 DNA is TGCGCCAGCACATCCGGGACAGGGGTCGGCGAGCAGTACTTC.

V gene TRBV20-1 combines with J gene TRBJ2-2; D is unresolved. Germline V gene sequence: CDR1 DFQATT, CDR2 SNEGSKA (reference sequence). This CDR3 region has 11 residues. V lost 5 bases, J lost 7 bases, and 8 bases lay in between. CDR3 protein: CSAGVGGELFF. CDR3 bases: TGCAGTGCTGGAGTGGGCGGGGAGCTGTTTTTT.

This clonotype has a single count. J is TRBJ1-5 and V is TRBV6-2 or TRBV6-3; D is perhaps TRBD1 (5 bases). The V gene's germline CDR1 is MNHEY and CDR2 SVGEGT. CDR3 length: 13 amino acids. With 9 bases removed from V and 7 bases from J, the gap between germline ends came to 16 bases. The CDR3 sequence is CARGVLGKQPQHF. In DNA form, the CDR3 reads TGTGCCAGGGGGGTACTTGGAAAACAGCCCCAGCATTTT.

The J gene is TRBJ2-1, the V gene TRBV20-1, with TRBD2 matching 13 bases. This CDR3 is 14 amino acids long. From germline, CDR1 is DFQATT and CDR2 SNEGSKA (reference sequence). The V gene end was trimmed by 1 base and the J gene end by 9 bases; junction bases not matched to a gene: 3. CDR3 amino acids: CSARGGLAGFEQFF. As DNA, the CDR3 is TGCAGTGCTAGAGGGGGACTAGCGGGGTTTGAGCAGTTCTTC.

On this clonotype itself: The junction does not match germline at one end; this may be a read error. This chain connects TRBV4-1 to TRBJ2-1; D may correspond to TRBD1 or TRBD2 (6 bases each). This CDR3 has 13 residues. CDR1 is MGHRA and CDR2 is YSYEKL in the germline V gene. The CDR3 bases are TGCGTCAGCAGCCTCGAGGGGGGCAATGAGCAGTTCTTC. The encoded protein is CVSSLEGGNEQFF.

V is TRBV20-1 and J is TRBJ2-4; maybe TRBD1 (7 bases). The DNA matches TRBJ2-7 better at its end, which makes the J call doubtful. CDR1 is DFQATT and CDR2 is SNEGSKA in the germline V gene (reference sequence). This CDR3 contains 13 residues. The CDR3 DNA reads TGCAGTGCGCCCCGACAGGGACTCCACGAGCAGTACTTC. This gives the protein CSAPRQGLHEQYF.

The V gene is TRBV3-1, the J gene TRBJ2-3; TRBD2 aligns across 7 bases. The CDR3 sequence is 14 residues long. Germline assignment: CDR1 LGHDT and CDR2 YNNKEL (reference sequence). Unmatched junction bases numbered 2, after V lost 4 bases and J lost 1 base. CDR3 nucleotides: TGTGCCAGCAGCCGAGGACTAGGCACAGATACGCAGTATTTT. Protein sequence: CASSRGLGTDTQYF.

CDR3 amino acids: CAISERIEQYF. The CDR3 bases are TGTGCCATCAGTGAAAGGATCGAGCAGTACTTC. The V call is TRBV10-3, the J call TRBJ2-5, with D unclear. Matching the DNA end better, TRBJ2-7 makes the J call doubtful. Germline V gives CDR1 ENHRY, CDR2 SYGVKD. The CDR3 covers 11 residues.

The chain employs TRBV4-2 and TRBJ1-3, with D perhaps matching TRBD1 (5 bases). CDR1 and CDR2 (germline): LGHNA, YNFKEQ. Trimming took off 0 bases at V and 4 bases at J, with 10 bases between the two ends. This CDR3 contains 15 residues. Written as DNA, the CDR3 is TGTGCCAGCAGCCAAGATCTCGGGGGAGGAAACACCATATATTTT. Its protein product is CASSQDLGGGNTIYF.

The J gene is TRBJ1-2, the V gene TRBV20-1; the match to TRBD1 covers 8 bases. This CDR3 is built from 15 residues. The V and J ends lost 0 bases and 2 bases, in that order; junction bases with no gene match: 5. CDR1 and CDR2 (germline): DFQATT, SNEGSKA (reference sequence). The CDR3 sequence: CSARDSDRVNYGYTF. As DNA, the CDR3 is TGCAGTGCTAGAGATTCGGACAGGGTAAACTATGGCTACACCTTC.

In the case of this clonotype: At one end, the junction sequence differs from germline, possibly due to a read error. V usage is TRBV29-1 and J usage is TRBJ2-4; a weak D match, TRBD2 (7 bases). CDR3 length: 15 residues. The V gene's germline CDR1 is SQVTM and CDR2 ANQGSEA. CDR3 amino acids: CGVVGGGLGKNIQYF. The CDR3 DNA reads as TGCGGCGTTGTGGGCGGGGGCTTGGGCAAAAACATTCAGTACTTC.